The T cell receptor beta chain described here comes from a study of T cell changes during pregnancy in multiple sclerosis. Clones were read by immunoSEQ multiplex PCR, and TCRdb kept only the in-frame ones, dropping some. This repertoire shows about 56,000 clones, around 90% found once; its top ten account for less than 0.5%. This CDR3 has 11 amino acids. The V gene's germline CDR1 is LNHNV and CDR2 YYDKDF (reference sequence). The V gene lost 3 bases and the J gene lost 6 bases, with 6 bases spanning the gap. Source: CD4+ T cells from peripheral blood mononuclear cells, taken in the third trimester of pregnancy. The J gene is TRBJ2-7, the V gene TRBV15; D not certain. The source is a female donor with multiple sclerosis, enrolled in a pregnancy study. The DNA of the CDR3 is TGTGCCACCAGCAGCTCCGGCGAGCAGTACTTC. Translated, it gives CATSSSGEQYF.